This T cell receptor beta chain derives from a study of Graves' ophthalmopathy and Graves' hyperthyroidism. Amplified material comprised TCR beta CDR3 regions derived from RNA transcripts. The authors performed first-round RT-PCR with HTBI primers and then a second-round multiplex PCR. TCRdb analysed the multiplex PCR reads with MiXCR anew, one entry per CDR3 protein. The table includes around 1.1 million distinct CDR3 sequences, about 36% detected once. This clonotype was picked up many times. The receptor's source is an adult man with Graves' hyperthyroidism. Sequencing was performed on peripheral blood or thyroid tissue (not recorded which).

CDR3 bases: TGTGCCAGTAAATTCACGGGACAGGGTCCCCACGAGCAGTACTTC. Protein: CASKFTGQGPHEQYF. The rearrangement joins TRBV19 to TRBJ2-7, with TRBD1 matching 9 bases. V was pared by 7 bases and J by 5 bases, with 12 bases of the junction left unmatched. The CDR3 is 15 residues long. In germline, CDR1 is LNHDA, CDR2 SQIVND (reference sequence).